These 15 T cell receptor beta chains originate from one sample sequenced in a study of T cell responses to AZD1222 COVID-19 vaccine. The table came from immunoSEQ multiplex PCR; TCRdb's copy has only in-frame clones and leaves some out. Here the sample spans about 120,000 clones, about 93% being singletons. This sample comprised peripheral blood, obtained 28 days after the second AZD1222 dose. The receptors were gathered from an adult who received the AZD1222 COVID-19 vaccine.

The CDR3 sequence: CASSPQGQGLGGYTF. The CDR3, as DNA: TGTGCCAGCAGCCCCCAGGGACAGGGACTTGGGGGCTACACCTTC. The chain employs TRBV5-6 and TRBJ1-2, with TRBD1 matching 9 bases. V shed 4 bases, J shed 8 bases, and the junction held 12 bases outside the gene matches. This CDR3 spans 15 amino acids. The germline CDR1 and CDR2 sequences are SGHDT and YYEEEE.

The chain carries TRBV5-5 and TRBJ2-1; D is unclear. CDR3 length: 13 residues. Trimming shortened V by 2 bases and J by 4 bases, and 7 bases separated the two germline ends. CDR1 and CDR2 (germline): SGHKS, YYEKEE (reference sequence). The CDR3 protein is CASSLIMYNEQFF. CDR3 bases: TGTGCCAGCAGCTTAATAATGTACAATGAGCAGTTCTTC.

The genes are TRBV18 and TRBJ1-2, with 8 bases matching TRBD1. This CDR3 comprises 14 residues. Germline CDR1 reads KGHSH; CDR2 reads LQKENI. V shed 3 bases, J shed 4 bases, and the junction held 4 bases outside the gene matches. The CDR3 DNA follows: TGTGCCAGCTCACCGACAGGGGATGGCTATGGCTACACCTTC. Amino acids: CASSPTGDGYGYTF. Looking up the rest from reference TRBV18 and TRBJ1-2 gives the full variable domain: NAGVMQNPRHLVRRRGQEARLRCSPMKGHSHVYWYRQLPEEGLKFMVYLQKENIIDESGMPKERFSAEFPKEGPSILRIQQVVRGDSAAYFCASSPTGDGYGYTFGSGTRLTVV.

The chain employs TRBV7-3 and TRBJ1-2; 7 bases agree with TRBD1. Losses at the gene ends were 5 bases for V and 2 bases for J; bases not matched to a gene: 2. Germline V lookup: CDR1 SGHTA, CDR2 FQGTGA. There are 13 residues in the CDR3. The CDR3 DNA reads as TGTGCCAGCAGCCGGACAGGAAACTATGGCTACACCTTC. Its protein product is CASSRTGNYGYTF.

The chain has TRBV6-5 and TRBJ1-1, with a possible D match to TRBD1 (6 bases). The CDR3 is 14 amino acids. V was shortened by 4 bases and J by 5 bases, with 14 bases between the two germline ends. Looked up from germline, CDR1 is MNHEY and CDR2 is SVGAGI. CDR3 protein: CASSSQGFQTEAFF. The CDR3 DNA reads TGTGCCAGCAGTTCACAGGGTTTTCAAACTGAAGCTTTCTTT.

The chain joins TRBV5-1 to TRBJ1-6, with 7 bases matching TRBD1. Per the germline V gene, CDR1 is SGHRS and CDR2 is YFSETQ. The CDR3 sequence is 14 residues long. The V gene end was trimmed by 4 bases and the J gene end by 8 bases; junction bases not matched to a gene: 6. DNA for the CDR3: TGCGCCAGCAGCATGGGGACAGAAGATTCACCCCTCCACTTT. This encodes CASSMGTEDSPLHF.

The chain combines TRBV18 with TRBJ2-1, with D hard to call. The germline V gene has CDR1 KGHSH and CDR2 LQKENI. V lost 5 bases to trimming and J lost 5 bases, with 10 bases between them. This CDR3 has 13 amino acids. For the CDR3, the DNA is TGTGCCAGCTCATCAACCCCGGACAATGAGCAGTTCTTC. The encoded protein is CASSSTPDNEQFF.

This chain connects TRBV10-2 to TRBJ1-3; tentative D call: TRBD1 (5 bases). Trimming took 8 bases from V and 0 from J, leaving 11 bases between them. Germline-derived CDR1 and CDR2 are WSHSY and SAAADI. There are 14 residues in the CDR3. CDR3 region: CASGDSSSGNTIYF. CDR3 sequence (DNA): TGCGCCAGCGGGGACTCGAGCTCTGGAAACACCATATATTTT.

V gene TRBV6-2 or TRBV6-3 combines with J gene TRBJ2-1; weak D call: TRBD1 (6 bases). This CDR3 comprises 15 residues. Germline loops: CDR1 MNHEY, CDR2 SVGEGT. Trimming took 4 bases from V and 6 from J, leaving 16 bases between them. The chain's CDR3 is CASSSSQTGSNEQFF. Written as DNA, the CDR3 is TGTGCCAGCAGTTCATCCCAGACAGGATCCAATGAGCAGTTCTTC.

This chain joins TRBV5-1 and TRBJ2-2, with 13 nucleotides matching TRBD2. Trimming at V came to 4 bases and at J to 6 bases, leaving 9 bases not matched to a gene. Germline V gene lookup returns CDR1 SGHRS and CDR2 YFSETQ. The CDR3 length is 17 residues. Written as DNA, the CDR3 is TGCGCCAGCAGCCAGCAGACAGGACTAGCGGGGGCCGGGGAGCTGTTTTTT. Amino acids: CASSQQTGLAGAGELFF. Full variable domain (missing parts from reference TRBV5-1 and TRBJ2-2): KAGVTQTPRYLIKTRGQQVTLSCSPISGHRSVSWYQQTPGQGLQFLFEYFSETQRNKGNFPGRFSGRQFSNSRSEMNVSTLELGDSALYLCASSQQTGLAGAGELFFGEGSRLTVL.

The chain employs TRBV4-1 and TRBJ1-3, with D possibly matching TRBD1 (5 bases). Germline CDR1 is MGHRA and CDR2 is YSYEKL. V was shortened by 4 bases and J by 9 bases, with 19 bases between the two germline ends. CDR3 length equals 15 residues. DNA for the CDR3: TGCGCCAGCAGCCTGACAGTACAAGTCGGCGGCACCATATATTTT. Its protein is CASSLTVQVGGTIYF.

The count of this clone is one. The J gene is TRBJ2-7, the V gene TRBV7-2, with unresolved D. CDR3 size: 14 residues. Deletions cut 2 bases from V and 3 bases from J, with 11 bases between. The germline V gene has CDR1 SGHTA and CDR2 FQGNSA. The CDR3, as DNA: TGTGCCAGCAGCTTACATAACCTCCTCTACGAGCAGTACTTC. Protein: CASSLHNLLYEQYF.

This chain joins TRBV19 and TRBJ2-3; D uncertain. Germline V gene sequence: CDR1 LNHDA, CDR2 SQIVND (reference sequence). The ends were cut back, 8 bases at V and 3 bases at J, with 12 bases in the middle. CDR3 size: 13 residues. This chain's CDR3 is CASSTSGTDTQYF. The CDR3 nucleotides are TGTGCCAGTTCTACAAGTGGGACAGATACGCAGTATTTT.

This chain connects TRBV5-1 to TRBJ2-3; D is unclear. The germline CDR1 and CDR2 sequences are SGHRS and YFSETQ. Trimming left V 0 bases short and J 2 bases short, with 13 bases between. The CDR3 is 16 amino acids. The CDR3 is CASSLGGGAYTDTQYF. The CDR3 DNA reads as TGCGCCAGCAGCTTGGGCGGCGGCGCCTACACAGATACGCAGTATTTT.

This clone is a singleton in its sample. The chain employs TRBV6-5 and TRBJ2-3; the match to TRBD2 covers 8 bases. The junction had 3 bases not matched to a gene; V was cut back by 4 bases and J by 0 bases. Germline loops: CDR1 MNHEY, CDR2 SVGAGI. This CDR3 is built from 15 residues. CDR3 loop: CASSLAGMSTDTQYF. DNA for the CDR3: TGTGCCAGCAGTTTAGCGGGGATGAGCACAGATACGCAGTATTTT.